These 18 T cell receptor beta chains were all obtained from the same sample, sequenced in a study of T cell changes during pregnancy in multiple sclerosis. Produced via immunoSEQ multiplex PCR; TCRdb's table is partial and in-frame only. In the table there are around 42,000 clones, about 90% of which are singletons. The sequencing used CD4+ T cells from peripheral blood mononuclear cells, collected before pregnancy. These receptors came from a female donor with multiple sclerosis, enrolled in a pregnancy study.

This clone was picked up one time. CDR3 loop: CASSGHIYNEQFF. For the CDR3, the DNA is TGTGCCAGCAGCGGACATATCTACAATGAGCAGTTCTTC. This sequence joins TRBV7-9 and TRBJ2-1, with a possible D match to TRBD1 (5 bases). The CDR3 has 13 amino acids. The ends were cut back, 5 bases at V and 3 bases at J, with 8 bases in the middle. Germline V gene data show CDR1 as SEHNR and CDR2 as FQNEAQ (reference sequence).

The CDR3: CSVALGSFIYEQYF. As DNA, the CDR3 is TGCAGCGTTGCCCTGGGCAGCTTTATTTACGAGCAGTACTTC. The chain employs TRBV29-1 and TRBJ2-7, with D unresolved. CDR1 is SQVTM and CDR2 is ANQGSEA in the germline V gene. Trimming shortened V by 4 bases and J by 4 bases, and 17 bases separated the two germline ends. This CDR3 comprises 14 residues.

The chain uses TRBV6-4 and TRBJ2-3; 12 nucleotides align to TRBD2. This CDR3 spans 16 amino acids. Germline values: CDR1 MRHNA, CDR2 SNTAGT. The V and J ends lost 5 bases and 3 bases, in that order; junction bases with no gene match: 6. CDR3 sequence reads: CASSPSGGAVTDTQYF. The CDR3 DNA sequence: TGTGCCAGCAGTCCTAGCGGGGGGGCCGTGACAGATACGCAGTATTTT.

V gene TRBV7-3 combines with J gene TRBJ1-2; D is uncertain. V was cut by 0 bases and J by 7 bases, with 9 bases left in between. Germline V gene lookup returns CDR1 SGHTA and CDR2 FQGTGA. This CDR3 is built from 13 residues. The CDR3 here is CASSLTLVSGYTF. For the CDR3, the DNA is TGTGCCAGCAGCTTAACTCTAGTCTCTGGCTACACCTTC.

The rearrangement uses TRBV29-1 and TRBJ2-4; 7 bases agree with TRBD2. J lost 2 bases, V lost 7 bases, and 5 bases had no gene match. This CDR3 is built from 13 residues. Looked up from germline, CDR1 is SQVTM and CDR2 is ANQGSEA. The CDR3 is CSAKAGPKNIQYF. DNA for the CDR3: TGCAGCGCAAAAGCGGGGCCCAAAAACATTCAGTACTTC. Filled out from reference TRBV29-1 and TRBJ2-4, the complete variable domain reads SAVISQKPSRDICQRGTSLTIQCQVDSQVTMMFWYRQQPGQSLTLIATANQGSEATYESGFVIDKFPISRPNLTFSTLTVSNMSPEDSSIYLCSAKAGPKNIQYFGAGTRLSVL.

The rearrangement uses TRBV19 and TRBJ2-7; weak D call: TRBD2 (5 bases). Trimming removed 8 bases from V and 0 bases from J, with 17 bases in between. The germline CDR1 and CDR2 sequences are LNHDA and SQIVND (reference sequence). CDR3 size: 15 residues. This CDR3 reads CASSRITEDSYEQYF. The CDR3 bases are TGTGCCAGTTCCCGAATTACGGAGGACTCCTACGAGCAGTACTTC. The variable domain in full, with the rest retrieved from reference TRBV19 and TRBJ2-7, is DGGITQSPKYLFRKEGQNVTLSCEQNLNHDAMYWYRQDPGQGLRLIYYSQIVNDFQKGDIAEGYSVSREKKESFPLTVTSAQKNPTAFYLCASSRITEDSYEQYFGPGTRLTVT.

V and J are TRBV2 and TRBJ2-3; 10 bases align to TRBD2. The CDR3 is 14 residues long. With 9 bases clipped from V and 6 bases from J, the junction kept 9 bases outside the gene matches. Per germline, CDR1 SNHLY and CDR2 FYNNEI. The CDR3 coding sequence is TGTGCCAGTAAACTAGCGGGGCTGTCGGATACGCAGTATTTT. It codes for CASKLAGLSDTQYF.

The chain links TRBV4-3 to TRBJ1-2; the D gene is possibly TRBD1 (6 bases). Germline CDR1 reads LGHNA; CDR2 reads YSLEER. The length of the CDR3 is 16 residues. With 4 bases removed from V and 3 bases from J, the gap between germline ends came to 18 bases. The CDR3 nucleotides read TGCGCCAGCAGCCCTACAGGGCTCCCCGAAGACTATGGCTACACCTTC. Protein: CASSPTGLPEDYGYTF.

The V gene is TRBV27, the J gene TRBJ1-1, with D perhaps matching TRBD1 (6 bases). The V gene lost 4 bases and the J gene lost 0 bases, with 15 bases spanning the gap. Germline values: CDR1 MNHEY, CDR2 SMNVEV (reference sequence). The CDR3 contains 16 residues. The chain's CDR3 is CASSYQGMAMNTEAFF. CDR3 bases: TGTGCCAGCAGTTATCAGGGGATGGCAATGAACACTGAAGCTTTCTTT.

The genes are TRBV29-1 and TRBJ1-1, with 7 bases fitting TRBD1. The CDR3 runs 13 residues. Trimming removed 4 bases from V and 3 bases from J; junction bases left unmatched: 5. The V gene's germline CDR1 is SQVTM and CDR2 ANQGSEA. This CDR3 reads CSVAEGAHTEAFF. The CDR3 region has the DNA TGCAGCGTTGCTGAGGGGGCGCACACTGAAGCTTTCTTT.

The rearrangement joins TRBV4-3 to TRBJ1-4, with D possibly TRBD1 on 6 matching bases. Germline values: CDR1 LGHNA, CDR2 YSLEER. Trimming took 4 bases from V and 1 from J, leaving 10 bases between them. CDR3 length: 15 residues. The CDR3 reads CASSLIQGTNEKLFF. CDR3 bases: TGCGCCAGCAGCCTCATACAGGGAACTAATGAAAAACTGTTTTTT.

The chain is built from TRBV4-3 and TRBJ1-2; D not certain. Trimming left V 4 bases short and J 8 bases short, with 14 bases between. The germline gives CDR1 LGHNA, CDR2 YSLEER. This CDR3 is 13 amino acids long. The CDR3 DNA sequence: TGCGCCAGCAGCCCCGCATGGACTCGAGGCTACACCTTC. Protein: CASSPAWTRGYTF.

The chain carries TRBV7-9 and TRBJ2-3; 8 nucleotides line up with TRBD2. Germline V CDR1 and CDR2: SEHNR, FQNEAQ (reference sequence). This CDR3 is 16 amino acids long. The V and J ends lost 1 base and 1 base, in that order; junction bases with no gene match: 4. The CDR3 reads CASSLVATSGTDTQYF. The CDR3 nucleotides read TGTGCCAGCAGCTTAGTCGCGACTAGCGGCACAGATACGCAGTATTTT.

The rearrangement uses TRBV2 and TRBJ2-5; TRBD2 is a possible D gene (7 bases). The V gene lost 3 bases and the J gene lost 4 bases, with 15 bases spanning the gap. This CDR3 contains 15 residues. Germline assignment: CDR1 SNHLY and CDR2 FYNNEI. The CDR3 sequence is CASSDRGGRSETQYF. CDR3 DNA sequence: TGTGCCAGCAGTGACAGGGGAGGGAGGTCAGAGACCCAGTACTTC.

The genes are TRBV4-3 and TRBJ2-5; D might be TRBD2 (6 bases). The CDR3 runs to 15 residues. Per the germline V gene, CDR1 is LGHNA and CDR2 is YSLEER. V lost 5 bases to trimming and J lost 1 base, with 14 bases between them. DNA for the CDR3: TGCGCCAGCAGCTTAAGCGGAGGGTTCCAAGAGACCCAGTACTTC. Residues: CASSLSGGFQETQYF.

V usage is TRBV19 and J usage is TRBJ1-3, with D unclear. V gave up 3 bases and J gave up 0 bases, with 15 bases separating them. The length of the CDR3 is 17 residues. Germline V gene lookup returns CDR1 LNHDA and CDR2 SQIVND (reference sequence). CDR3 amino acids: CASSMESGSYSGNTIYF. In DNA form, the CDR3 reads TGTGCCAGTAGTATGGAATCCGGGAGCTACTCTGGAAACACCATATATTTT.

The rearrangement uses TRBV4-3 and TRBJ2-7; possibly TRBD1 for D (6 bases). The CDR3 length is 15 residues. V was trimmed by 4 bases and J by 2 bases, leaving 15 bases between them. Germline-derived CDR1 and CDR2 are LGHNA and YSLEER. The CDR3 DNA sequence: TGCGCCAGCAGCCGACTCCGGGACAAGGCCTACGAGCAGTACTTC. Translated: CASSRLRDKAYEQYF.

The chain joins TRBV2 to TRBJ1-2; 8 positions match TRBD1. Per the germline V gene, CDR1 is SNHLY and CDR2 is FYNNEI. Trimming at V came to 4 bases and at J to 8 bases, leaving 9 bases not matched to a gene. The CDR3 contains 14 residues. Here the CDR3 reads CASSALLQGGGYTF. CDR3 in DNA: TGTGCCAGCAGTGCACTATTACAGGGGGGCGGCTACACCTTC.